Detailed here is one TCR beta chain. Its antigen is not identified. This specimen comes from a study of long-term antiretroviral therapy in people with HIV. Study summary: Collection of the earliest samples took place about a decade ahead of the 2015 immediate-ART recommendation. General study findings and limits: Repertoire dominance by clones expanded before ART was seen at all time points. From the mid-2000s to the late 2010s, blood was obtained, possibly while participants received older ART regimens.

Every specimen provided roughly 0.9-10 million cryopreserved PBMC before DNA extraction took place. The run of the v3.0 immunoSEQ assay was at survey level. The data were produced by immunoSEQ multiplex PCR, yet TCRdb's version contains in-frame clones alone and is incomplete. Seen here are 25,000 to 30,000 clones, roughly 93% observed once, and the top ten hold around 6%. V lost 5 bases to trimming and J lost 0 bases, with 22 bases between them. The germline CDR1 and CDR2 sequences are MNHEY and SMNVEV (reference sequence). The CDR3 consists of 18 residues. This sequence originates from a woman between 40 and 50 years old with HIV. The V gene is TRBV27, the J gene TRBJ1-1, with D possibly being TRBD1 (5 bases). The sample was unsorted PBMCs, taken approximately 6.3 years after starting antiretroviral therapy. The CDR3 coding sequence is TGTGCCAGCAGTGATCCTGGCGGGGCGGGCCGCATGAACACTGAAGCTTTCTTT. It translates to CASSDPGGAGRMNTEAFF.